This is a list of T cell receptor beta chains from one sample in a study of blood T cell repertoires in COVID-19. Here immunoSEQ multiplex PCR was the method, and the copy in TCRdb shows in-frame clones only, minus some. The data show approximately 530,000 clones, with 85% to 90% seen just once and roughly 8% held by the top ten. Sequencing used peripheral blood. These receptors all stem from a woman between 45 and 65 years old with COVID-19, enrolled during active disease. CDR3s include the opening cysteine and the closing phenylalanine or tryptophan. D genes are given only for firm matches. Rows give clone size only sometimes, using once, few, many, or a class for an expanded clone.

d_call j_call v_call clone_size cdr3_aa cdr3_nt
TRBD2 TRBJ2-1 TRBV3-1/TRBV3-2 few CASSPPAGGYNEQFF TGTGCCAGCAGCCCCCCGGCGGGGGGGTACAATGAGCAGTTCTTC
NA TRBJ1-1 TRBV30 NA CAWSQDLNTEAFF TGTGCCTGGAGTCAGGACTTGAACACTGAAGCTTTCTTT
TRBD2 TRBJ2-5 TRBV25-1 NA CASRTSGEKETQYF TGTGCCAGCCGGACTAGCGGGGAGAAAGAGACCCAGTACTTC
TRBD1 TRBJ1-2 TRBV7-3 NA CASSLRGPLNYGYTF TGTGCCAGCAGTCTCAGGGGGCCCCTTAACTATGGCTACACCTTC
TRBD1 TRBJ1-5 TRBV6-5 NA CASRQGAGNQPQHF TGTGCCAGTAGACAGGGGGCTGGCAATCAGCCCCAGCATTTT
NA TRBJ1-2 TRBV7-8 once CASSLEVGAEYGYTF TGTGCCAGCAGCTTAGAGGTGGGGGCGGAGTATGGCTACACCTTC
NA TRBJ2-1 TRBV7-3 NA CASSLGDVLNEQFF TGTGCCAGCAGCTTGGGAGACGTCCTCAATGAGCAGTTCTTC
TRBD2 TRBJ2-1 TRBV4-2 few CASRLAGGLNEQFF TGTGCCAGCAGACTAGCGGGGGGGCTTAATGAGCAGTTCTTC
NA TRBJ2-7 TRBV11-2 NA CASSVARSTPGEQYF TGTGCCAGCAGCGTAGCCCGTTCGACCCCAGGCGAGCAGTACTTC
NA TRBJ2-7 TRBV30 NA CAWSQVNYEQYF TGTGCCTGGAGTCAGGTGAACTACGAGCAGTACTTC
TRBD1 TRBJ2-7 TRBV6-6 NA CASSYQSGQYYEQYF TGTGCCAGCAGTTACCAGTCGGGACAGTACTACGAGCAGTACTTC
NA TRBJ1-5 TRBV21-1 NA CASSNGAKVGGIRQPQHF TGTGCCAGCAGCAATGGGGCTAAAGTCGGGGGGATTCGTCAGCCCCAGCATTTT
TRBD1 TRBJ2-7 TRBV5-1 NA CASSFHRDRGSYEQYF TGCGCCAGCAGCTTTCACCGGGACAGGGGTTCCTACGAGCAGTACTTC
TRBD1 TRBJ2-6 TRBV28 NA CASSQPPGQGDGANVLTF TGTGCCAGCAGTCAGCCTCCGGGACAGGGGGATGGGGCCAACGTCCTGACTTTC
TRBD2 TRBJ2-1 TRBV2 NA CASSETSGGMVQFF TGTGCCAGCAGTGAAACCAGCGGGGGGATGGTGCAGTTCTTC
NA TRBJ1-4 TRBV2 NA CASRDPQGTDNEKLFF TGTGCCAGCAGAGACCCACAGGGAACTGATAATGAAAAACTGTTTTTT
TRBD1 TRBJ1-1 TRBV18 NA CASSGTANTEAFF TGTGCCAGCTCCGGGACAGCGAACACTGAAGCTTTCTTT
TRBD1 TRBJ2-1 TRBV4-1 NA CASSQGTGTGNEQFF TGCGCCAGCAGCCAAGGGACAGGGACGGGTAATGAGCAGTTCTTC
TRBD1 TRBJ2-5 TRBV28 NA CASSFRTGGFETQYF TGTGCCAGCAGTTTCCGGACAGGGGGCTTTGAGACCCAGTACTTC
NA TRBJ1-1 TRBV28 NA CASSFGGGTEAFF TGTGCCAGCAGTTTTGGGGGGGGGACTGAAGCTTTCTTT
NA TRBJ2-3 TRBV6-2/TRBV6-3 NA CASSYSGLGGPDTQYF TGTGCCAGCAGTTACTCAGGACTAGGGGGTCCAGATACGCAGTATTTT
NA TRBJ1-2 TRBV27 NA CASSLGAGNTYGYTF TGTGCCAGCAGTTTAGGGGCAGGGAATACCTATGGCTACACCTTC
NA TRBJ1-1 TRBV3-1/TRBV3-2 NA CASSQEKAVGTEAFF TGTGCCAGCAGCCAAGAAAAAGCGGTGGGCACTGAAGCTTTCTTT
TRBD1 TRBJ1-2 TRBV3-1/TRBV3-2 NA CASSQVSGTGGHGYTF TGTGCCAGCAGCCAAGTAAGTGGGACAGGGGGCCATGGCTACACCTTC
NA TRBJ1-2 TRBV12-3/TRBV12-4 NA CASSQGREGGYTF TGTGCCAGCAGTCAAGGAAGGGAGGGTGGCTACACCTTC
NA TRBJ1-3 TRBV7-9 NA CASSLRDTGNTIYF TGTGCCAGCAGCTTACGGGACACTGGAAACACCATATATTTT
NA TRBJ1-2 TRBV30 NA CAWSPAQAVSYTF TGTGCCTGGAGTCCTGCACAGGCCGTGAGCTACACCTTC
NA TRBJ2-7 TRBV10-3 once CAISDRHGYEQYF TGTGCCATCAGTGATAGACACGGCTACGAGCAGTACTTC
TRBD1 TRBJ2-2 TRBV24-1 NA CATSDLKGANGELFF TGTGCCACCAGTGATTTGAAGGGGGCTAACGGGGAGCTGTTTTTT
TRBD2 TRBJ2-3 TRBV9 NA CASSVGGGRTDTQYF TGTGCCAGCAGCGTAGGCGGGGGGCGCACAGATACGCAGTATTTT
TRBD1 TRBJ1-2 TRBV6-5 once CASSRDSAANYGYTF TGTGCCAGCAGTAGGGACAGCGCTGCTAACTATGGCTACACCTTC
TRBD1 TRBJ1-1 TRBV5-1 NA CASSLAIPGQGLGTEAFF TGCGCCAGCAGCTTGGCAATCCCGGGACAGGGATTGGGGACTGAAGCTTTCTTT
NA TRBJ1-1 TRBV5-1 NA CASVMGGHPSDTEAFF TGCGCCAGCGTGATGGGGGGGCATCCAAGTGACACTGAAGCTTTCTTT
NA TRBJ2-3 TRBV3-1/TRBV3-2 NA CASSQTDRGTDTQYF TGTGCCAGCAGCCAAACCGACAGAGGCACAGATACGCAGTATTTT
NA TRBJ1-2 TRBV6-5 NA CASSYDFSGGYTF TGTGCCAGCAGTTACGACTTCTCTGGCGGCTACACCTTC
TRBD1 TRBJ1-4 TRBV11-1 NA CASSPRLQGAKLFF TGTGCCAGCAGCCCACGCCTCCAGGGGGCGAAACTGTTTTTT
TRBD1 TRBJ2-7 TRBV28 NA CASSAGGAYEQYF TGTGCCAGCAGTGCAGGGGGTGCCTACGAGCAGTACTTC
NA TRBJ2-4 TRBV18 NA CASSQIQGAKNIQYF TGTGCCAGCTCACAGATCCAGGGGGCCAAAAACATTCAGTACTTC
TRBD1 TRBJ2-7 TRBV5-4 NA CASSLQLTGAEQYF TGTGCCAGCAGCCTACAGCTCACAGGGGCTGAGCAGTACTTC
TRBD1 TRBJ2-3 TRBV10-1 NA CASSLDRGDTQYF TGCGCCAGCAGTCTCGACAGGGGAGATACGCAGTATTTT
TRBD1 TRBJ1-5 TRBV6-5 NA CASSQGQGAGQPQHF TGTGCCAGCAGCCAGGGACAGGGGGCAGGGCAGCCCCAGCATTTT